The clone carrying this TCR beta chain appeared many times. The iRepertoire nested amplicon-rescue multiplex PCR amplified TCR alpha and beta CDR3s from RNA. TCRdb re-derived calls from the multiplex PCR reads in MiXCR, one entry per CDR3 protein. The data show about 130,000 distinct CDR3 sequences, less than 30% seen once. The sample originates from a study of glioma-infiltrating T cells. From germline, CDR1 is LNHDA and CDR2 SQIVND (reference sequence). The CDR3 is made up of 13 amino acids. The V segment lost 6 bases and the J segment 3 bases; nucleotides outside the gene matches: 4. The chain joins TRBV19 to TRBJ2-7, with 8 bases that match TRBD1. This TCR was sampled from a human donor with low-grade glioma or glioblastoma, undergoing nonglioma brain surgery, or in good health (not recorded which). The sequenced sample was glioma tissue, nonneoplastic brain tissue, or PBMCs (not recorded which). In nucleotides, the CDR3 is TGTGCCAGTAGAAAAACAGGGGGCTACGAGCAGTACTTC. Encoded protein: CASRKTGGYEQYF.